These 27 T cell receptor beta chains share one sample of origin, sequenced in a study of blood T cells in healthy people across ages. The authors ran a second PCR of roughly 6 to 12 cycles using a sample-barcoded 5' primer and a J-beta primer mix. MiXCR, run by TCRdb on the 5' RACE reads, gives a single entry per CDR3 protein. The table shows 850,000 to 1,000,000 distinct CDR3 sequences, with roughly 50% occurring only once. Input material: blood. These receptors were collected from a man aged 25 to 40 in good health.

As regards this clonotype: This CDR3 is missing its conserved last phenylalanine or tryptophan, likely due to a read error. The DNA is left out, because the CDR3 cannot be placed on it with certainty; the CDR3 is given as TCRdb lists it. The V call is TRBV30, the J call TRBJ2-5; the table names TRBD1, a call not compared with the DNA. Germline V gene data show CDR1 as GTSNPN and CDR2 as SVGIG (reference sequence). The CDR3 is 16 residues long, counting both termini. The chain's CDR3 is CAWSVWGEGVGYTFGS.

The genes are TRBV6-1 and TRBJ1-2; weak D call: TRBD1 (5 bases). Per germline, CDR1 MNHNS and CDR2 SASEGT. The CDR3 sequence is 15 residues long. Trimming removed 4 bases from V and 4 bases from J, with 16 bases in between. CDR3: CASSAGLGHTYGYTF. The CDR3 DNA follows: TGTGCCAGCAGTGCTGGACTGGGGCACACCTATGGCTACACCTTC.

Written as DNA, the CDR3 is TGTGCCAGCAGCAGCGACGCGAACACTGAAGCTTTCTTT. Its protein product is CASSSDANTEAFF. The genes are TRBV7-3 and TRBJ1-1; D gene uncertain. V lost 5 bases, J lost 1 base, and 8 bases lay in between. The CDR3 is made up of 13 amino acids. The germline V gene encodes CDR1 SGHTA and CDR2 FQGTGA.

Only a few counts were recorded for this clonotype. V usage is TRBV10-3 and J usage is TRBJ2-3, with TRBD1 as a possible D gene (5 bases). Trimming stripped 3 bases from V and 0 bases from J, with 7 bases between. From germline, CDR1 is ENHRY and CDR2 SYGVKD. CDR3 size: 14 residues. DNA for the CDR3: TGTGCCATCAGTGACAGACAGAGCACAGATACGCAGTATTTT. The encoded protein is CAISDRQSTDTQYF.

This clonotype was picked up a small number of times. The chain links TRBV20-1 to TRBJ2-5, with a possible D match to TRBD2 (7 bases). The CDR3 extends over 14 amino acids. Trimming pared 5 bases from V and 4 bases from J, leaving 17 bases between. The V gene's germline CDR1 is DFQATT and CDR2 SNEGSKA (reference sequence). CDR3 sequence: CSAEFRGAVETQYF. CDR3 in DNA: TGCAGTGCTGAATTCCGGGGGGCAGTAGAGACCCAGTACTTC.

J is TRBJ1-6 and V is TRBV3-1; 10 nucleotides align to TRBD1. After removal of 2 bases from V and 10 bases from J, the junction contained 20 bases not matched to a gene. Germline V lookup: CDR1 LGHDT, CDR2 YNNKEL (reference sequence). The CDR3 is 20 amino acids. CDR3 sequence: CASSQSPPGQGSPYRSPLHF. The CDR3 DNA follows: TGTGCCAGCAGCCAAAGTCCCCCGGGACAGGGGTCCCCATATAGGTCACCCCTCCACTTT.

V usage is TRBV7-2 and J usage is TRBJ2-3; D may match TRBD1 or TRBD2 (5 bases each). Germline-derived CDR1 and CDR2 are SGHTA and FQGNSA. The ends were cut back, 3 bases at V and 4 bases at J, with 11 bases in the middle. The length of the CDR3 is 14 residues. The CDR3 sequence is CASSLGWGSDTQYF. The CDR3 nucleotides are TGTGCCAGCAGCTTGGGTTGGGGGTCAGATACGCAGTATTTT.

This sequence joins TRBV11-2 and TRBJ1-6; D may be TRBD1 (5 bases). Germline V gene lookup returns CDR1 SGHAT and CDR2 FQNNGV. Trimming pared 8 bases from V and 7 bases from J, leaving 21 bases between. This CDR3 is built from 16 residues. The CDR3 DNA is TGTGCCAGCGGCCTGGAACCCGGGGCGATAAATTCACCCCTCCACTTT. This gives the protein CASGLEPGAINSPLHF. Full variable domain (outside the CDR3, taken from reference TRBV11-2 and TRBJ1-6): EAGVAQSPRYKIIEKRQSVAFWCNPISGHATLYWYQQILGQGPKLLIQFQNNGVVDDSQLPKDRFSAERLKGVDSTLKIQPAKLEDSAVYLCASGLEPGAINSPLHFGNGTRLTVT.

The chain couples TRBV7-6 to TRBJ1-1, with TRBD1 identical over 7 bases. V shed 0 bases, J shed 5 bases, and the junction held 15 bases outside the gene matches. Germline-derived CDR1 and CDR2 are SGHVS and FNYEAQ. The CDR3 runs to 18 residues. CDR3 nucleotides: TGTGCCAGCAGCTTAGCGGTTGGGGCAGGGGGAAGAGAAACTGAAGCTTTCTTT. This encodes CASSLAVGAGGRETEAFF.

Of note for this clonotype: With a much larger clone just one base away, this may be a read error. The CDR3 loop is CASSWGTESCEQYF. Here the CDR3 DNA reads TGTGCCAGCAGTTGGGGGACGGAAAGCTGCGAGCAGTACTTC. The gene calls are TRBV2 and TRBJ2-7, with D perhaps TRBD1 or TRBD2 (5 bases each). Germline lookup yields CDR1 SNHLY and CDR2 FYNNEI. There are 14 residues in the CDR3. With 5 bases removed from V and 6 bases from J, the gap between germline ends came to 17 bases.

A word on this clonotype: A much larger clone sits a single nucleotide away, making a read error possible. The chain couples TRBV7-9 to TRBJ2-1; 10 positions agree with TRBD1. The CDR3 contains 16 residues. The J segment lost 2 bases and the V segment lost 5 bases, leaving 6 bases of the junction unmatched. Germline V gene lookup returns CDR1 SEHNR and CDR2 FQNEAQ (reference sequence). In nucleotides, the CDR3 is TGTGCCAGCAGCGCAACCGGGACAGGGGCCTACAATGAGCAGTTCTTC. Its translation is CASSATGTGAYNEQFF.

This chain connects TRBV9 to TRBJ2-3, with D possibly matching TRBD1 (5 bases). The V end lost 0 bases, the J end lost 7 bases, and 18 bases lay between the germline ends. The germline CDR1 and CDR2 sequences are SGDLS and YYNGEE. The CDR3 spans 16 residues. The CDR3 loop is CASSVAAHIRENTQYF. Here the CDR3 DNA reads TGTGCCAGCAGCGTAGCTGCGCACATCAGGGAAAATACGCAGTATTTT.

The chain joins TRBV20-1 to TRBJ2-1, with TRBD2 matching 9 bases. CDR1 and CDR2 (germline): DFQATT, SNEGSKA (reference sequence). The V gene end was trimmed by 1 base and the J gene end by 15 bases; junction bases not matched to a gene: 10. This CDR3 contains 13 residues. In DNA form, the CDR3 reads TGCAGTGCTAGAGGGGATAGCGGGGGTAAGGGGTTCTTC. Translation: CSARGDSGGKGFF.

This clonotype has just a few counts. This chain connects TRBV27 to TRBJ2-1; TRBD2 aligns across 8 bases. The germline gives CDR1 MNHEY, CDR2 SMNVEV (reference sequence). V lost 3 bases to trimming and J lost 4 bases; unmatched junction nucleotides: 5. The CDR3 runs to 15 residues. The CDR3 region is CASSFGGGKYNEQFF. In DNA, the CDR3 is TGTGCCAGCAGTTTCGGCGGGGGGAAGTACAATGAGCAGTTCTTC.

This chain links TRBV20-1 with TRBJ2-1; TRBD1 might be the D (6 bases). Trimming stripped 4 bases from V and 13 bases from J, with 20 bases between. The germline CDR1 and CDR2 sequences are DFQATT and SNEGSKA (reference sequence). The CDR3 covers 13 residues. The CDR3 is CSATMTGPETQFF. The CDR3 DNA follows: TGCAGTGCTACCATGACAGGCCCCGAGACCCAGTTCTTC.

The chain combines TRBV2 with TRBJ2-5; D not certain. CDR3 length: 12 amino acids. V was shortened by 8 bases and J by 6 bases, with 13 bases between the two germline ends. CDR1 and CDR2 from the germline V gene are SNHLY and FYNNEI. The CDR3 nucleotides read TGTGCCAGCGCTAACGATGGACAGACCCAGTACTTC. Its protein product is CASANDGQTQYF.

The chain uses TRBV27 and TRBJ1-1; D unresolved. Germline values: CDR1 MNHEY, CDR2 SMNVEV (reference sequence). The germline V and J ends were trimmed by 6 bases and 1 base, with 18 bases remaining between them. This CDR3 comprises 16 residues. This chain's CDR3 is CASRFVPQTKNTEAFF. For the CDR3, the DNA is TGTGCCAGCAGGTTTGTCCCTCAGACCAAGAACACTGAAGCTTTCTTT.

The chain has TRBV7-2 and TRBJ1-4; 8 nucleotides align to TRBD1. Germline V gene lookup returns CDR1 SGHTA and CDR2 FQGNSA. The CDR3 totals 15 residues. After removal of 3 bases from V and 3 bases from J, the junction contained 3 bases not matched to a gene. CDR3 protein: CASSFNRGANEKLFF. In nucleotides, the CDR3 is TGTGCCAGCAGCTTTAACAGGGGGGCTAATGAAAAACTGTTTTTT.

The chain has TRBV4-1 and TRBJ2-7; D is possibly TRBD2 (5 bases). Trimming shortened V by 0 bases and J by 6 bases, and 21 bases separated the two germline ends. This CDR3 is 17 amino acids long. The germline V gene has CDR1 MGHRA and CDR2 YSYEKL. CDR3 sequence: CASSQELGAGLACEQYF. CDR3 DNA sequence: TGCGCCAGCAGCCAAGAGTTGGGAGCAGGCCTGGCCTGCGAGCAGTACTTC.

This chain links TRBV5-4 with TRBJ2-7; TRBD1 might be the D (5 bases). CDR1 is SGHNT and CDR2 is YYREEE in the germline V gene (reference sequence). This CDR3 is built from 15 residues. Trimming stripped 3 bases from V and 3 bases from J, with 16 bases between. The CDR3 DNA is TGTGCCAGCAGCTGGGCCCAGGGCAGAGTCTACGAGCAGTACTTC. Amino acids: CASSWAQGRVYEQYF.

The rearrangement links TRBV6-5 to TRBJ1-1; D call uncertain. Germline V CDR1 and CDR2: MNHEY, SVGAGI. The CDR3 runs 14 residues. Trimming pared 7 bases from V and 3 bases from J, leaving 15 bases between. This chain's CDR3 is CASIPSFGHTEAFF. The CDR3 DNA follows: TGTGCCAGCATCCCTTCCTTTGGGCACACTGAAGCTTTCTTT.

The chain links TRBV11-2 to TRBJ1-2; D ambiguous. The CDR3 length is 13 residues. The germline CDR1 and CDR2 sequences are SGHAT and FQNNGV. Deletions cut 3 bases from V and 8 bases from J, with 13 bases between. CDR3 loop: CASSFGSVQGYTF. DNA for the CDR3: TGTGCCAGCAGCTTCGGATCGGTTCAGGGCTACACCTTC.

This clonotype was counted a few times. The CDR3 spells CASSRGLAGHEQFF. Written as DNA, the CDR3 is TGTGCCAGCAGTCGTGGACTAGCGGGGCATGAGCAGTTCTTC. The gene calls are TRBV12-3 or TRBV12-4 and TRBJ2-1; 12 nucleotides align to TRBD2. This CDR3 has 14 amino acids. V shed 5 bases, J shed 8 bases, and the junction held 4 bases outside the gene matches.

V usage is TRBV4-2 and J usage is TRBJ2-7; 13 bases line up with TRBD2. This CDR3 region has 17 residues. Germline CDR1 is LGHNA and CDR2 is YNFKEQ. Trimming at V came to 1 base and at J to 6 bases, leaving 9 bases not matched to a gene. CDR3 nucleotide sequence: TGTGCCAGCAGCCAAGCTGGACTAGCGGGAGTGGCAGGCGAGCAGTACTTC. It yields the protein CASSQAGLAGVAGEQYF.

The CDR3 DNA reads as TGTGCCAGCAGGACTCCAGGGGGGCGGCATGGCAATGAGCAGTTCTTC. It encodes CASRTPGGRHGNEQFF. This chain uses TRBV28 with TRBJ2-1; tentatively, D is TRBD1 (7 bases). Trimming removed 6 bases at V and 6 bases at J, with 21 bases between. From germline, CDR1 is MDHEN and CDR2 SYDVKM. The CDR3 loop spans 16 amino acids.

This clonotype was seen ten or more times. This chain joins TRBV10-3 and TRBJ2-7; the D is unclear. Trimming left V 0 bases short and J 4 bases short, with 7 bases between. There are 13 residues in the CDR3. Per germline, CDR1 ENHRY and CDR2 SYGVKD. The CDR3 loop reads CAISESGSYEQYF. The CDR3 DNA is TGTGCCATCAGTGAGTCCGGGTCATACGAGCAGTACTTC.

On this clonotype itself: A much larger clone sits a single nucleotide away, making a read error possible. V is TRBV28 and J is TRBJ1-2; TRBD1 matches at 9 bases. The CDR3 runs 17 residues. J was trimmed by 7 bases and V by 4 bases; bases with no gene match: 16. CDR1 is MDHEN, CDR2 SYDVKM, per germline. The CDR3 DNA reads as TGTGCCAGCAGTTCTCCAGGTTCGACAGGGGGTAGATGTGGCTACACCTTC. Protein product: CASSSPGSTGGRCGYTF.